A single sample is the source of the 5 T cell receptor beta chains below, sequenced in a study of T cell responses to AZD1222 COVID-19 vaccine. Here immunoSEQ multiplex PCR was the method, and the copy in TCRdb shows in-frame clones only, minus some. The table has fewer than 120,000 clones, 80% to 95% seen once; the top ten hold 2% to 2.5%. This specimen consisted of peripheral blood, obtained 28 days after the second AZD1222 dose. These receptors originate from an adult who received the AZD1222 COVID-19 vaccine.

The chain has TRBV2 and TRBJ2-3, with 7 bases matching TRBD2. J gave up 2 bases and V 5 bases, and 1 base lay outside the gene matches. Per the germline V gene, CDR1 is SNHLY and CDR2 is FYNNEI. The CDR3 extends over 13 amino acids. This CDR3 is CASSRDYTDTQYF. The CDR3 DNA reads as TGTGCCAGCAGTCGGGACTACACAGATACGCAGTATTTT.

The CDR3 DNA is TGTGCCAGCAGTTTAGATACGGGGGTGTTGGATGAGCAGTTCTTC. This sequence encodes CASSLDTGVLDEQFF. This chain uses TRBV27 with TRBJ2-1; a possible D gene is TRBD2 (6 bases). The CDR3 spans 15 residues. From germline, CDR1 is MNHEY and CDR2 SMNVEV (reference sequence). V was trimmed by 2 bases and J by 8 bases, leaving 16 bases between them.

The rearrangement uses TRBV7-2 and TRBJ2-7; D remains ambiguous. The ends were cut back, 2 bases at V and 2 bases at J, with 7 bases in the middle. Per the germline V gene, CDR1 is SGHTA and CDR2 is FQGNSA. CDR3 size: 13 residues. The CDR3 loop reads CASSLLGPYEQYF. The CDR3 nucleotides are TGTGCCAGCAGCTTATTAGGCCCCTACGAGCAGTACTTC.

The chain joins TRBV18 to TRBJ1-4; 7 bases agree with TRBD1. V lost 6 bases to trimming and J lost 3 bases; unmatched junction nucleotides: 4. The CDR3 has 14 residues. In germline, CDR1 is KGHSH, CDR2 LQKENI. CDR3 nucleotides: TGTGCCAGCTCGCGGGACAGATCTAATGAAAAACTGTTTTTT. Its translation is CASSRDRSNEKLFF.

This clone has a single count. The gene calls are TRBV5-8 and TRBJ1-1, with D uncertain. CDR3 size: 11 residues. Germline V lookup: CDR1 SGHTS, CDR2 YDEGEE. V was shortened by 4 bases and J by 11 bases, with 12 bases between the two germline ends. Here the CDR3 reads CASSGGGAAFF. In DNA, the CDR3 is TGTGCCAGCAGCGGTGGTGGTGCGGCTTTCTTT.